This record covers a single T cell receptor (beta chain). Germline lookup yields CDR1 DFQATT and CDR2 SNEGSKA (reference sequence). The CDR3 contains 11 residues. V was cut by 5 bases and J by 0 bases, with 3 bases left in between. Only in-frame clones appear in the TCRdb table, and some are missing; sequencing was by immunoSEQ multiplex PCR. In the table there are about 68,000 clones, about two thirds of which are singletons. This entry comes from a study of cytotoxic CD8 clonotypes in ibrutinib-treated CLL. Here the sequenced sample was PBMCs, taken after 12 months of ibrutinib treatment. The sequence derives from a human donor with chronic lymphocytic leukemia. This chain connects TRBV20-1 to TRBJ2-3; D gene uncertain. The CDR3 loop is CSAGSTDTQYF. The CDR3 nucleotides read TGCAGTGCTGGAAGCACAGATACGCAGTATTTT.